This T cell receptor beta chain emerged from a study of T-cell memory formation after mild COVID-19 (dated by TCRdb to the early 2020s). Regarding the research as a whole: TCR sequence clusters from the two donors were largely donor specific. In a couple of donors, T-cell clones that expanded and contracted after mild COVID-19 were tracked by sequencing TCRalpha and TCRbeta repertoires over time. The cohort comprised two young, previously healthy adult volunteers, one female and one male. Points the paper makes about the study in general: Some responding clones were detected in pre-infection memory, suggesting pre-existing cross-reactive memory T cells joined the SARS-CoV-2 response. Whether the second-wave clones peaking on day 37 were SARS-CoV-2 specific was not confirmed. Balanced CD4/CD8 phenotypes were observed for clones contracting from day 15 to 85, whereas a bias towards CD4+ was observed for a second wave of clones expanding from day 15 to 37. The study included only two mild cases, and larger cohorts that include severe cases with pre-infection samples were judged to be necessary. Contracting CD4+ clones appeared mostly in the CM and EM memory subsets, whereas CD8+ clones were enriched in EMRA.

CDR1 and CDR2 are read off the germline V gene as SGHRS and YFSETQ. From cysteine to phenylalanine, the CDR3 is 15 amino acids long. Solely the CDR3 DNA is kept, with 45 bases framed from the first base. V and J are truncated by 0 bases and 7 bases respectively, leaving an intervening sequence of 14 bases. PBMCs were isolated by Ficoll-Paque density gradient centrifugation. TCRdb names Illumina NovaSeq 6000 as the instrument used. cDNA libraries for TCRalpha and TCRbeta were prepared by 5'RACE using constant-segment primers, with sample barcodes and unique molecular identifiers added. RNA was extracted from every sample with Trizol reagent. Amplification of the libraries took two PCR steps, and the second step added a second sample barcode plus Illumina TruSeq adapters. Libraries were sequenced on an Illumina NovaSeq with 2 x 150 bp paired-end reads. Under the source paper's analysis protocol: With migec v1.2.7, reads were demultiplexed and then collapsed into UMI-guided consensus sequences. With mixcr v2.1.11, UMI consensuses were aligned to TRA and TRB V and J templates and assembled into clonotypes. Expanded or contracted clonotypes were those called significant by both edgeR and NoisET, with noise models trained on biological replicates. For edgeR calls, the cutoffs were a false discovery rate-adjusted p below 0.01 and a log2 fold-change threshold of 1. PCA with hierarchical clustering of max-normalized trajectories of the 1000 most abundant clonotypes was used as exploratory dynamics analysis. Separately sequenced CD4+ and CD8+ repertoires were used to assign the CD4 or CD8 phenotype of responding clones. TCRdb reprocessing: public reads trimmed at Q25 with fastp, clones called with MiXCR, in-frame beta chains kept. CDR3 protein sequences are deduplicated, and each keeps its most common genes and DNA. Clone size and V and J calls follow TCRdb, not the original study. This sample has some 440,000 distinct CDR3 sequences in its table, and around a quarter of those were observed once. The ten biggest clones cover approximately 12% of the sample.

About this clonotype itself: The clone's antigen remains unknown. No base quality values were provided; no much bigger clone lies one nucleotide off.

The sequence is built from TRBV5-1 and TRBJ1-5, and the D gene may be TRBD1, 5 bases matching. The sequenced sample consisted of PBMCs or a T cell subset sorted from them (not recorded which). The TCR sequence derives from an adult woman who had mild COVID-19 (a few samples of this study predate the infection). The sample titles of this study are shuffled in the database, so cell type and time point are left out; the donor was told from shared clones. The DNA is as follows: TGCGCCAGCAGCTTGGGAGTCGGGGGAAACCAGCCCCAGCATTTT. This yields the protein CASSLGVGGNQPQHF.